These 20 T cell receptor beta chains were sequenced from one sample in a study of Graves' ophthalmopathy and Graves' hyperthyroidism. RNA transcripts served as template for amplifying TCR beta CDR3 sequences. The authors performed first-round RT-PCR with HTBI primers and then a second-round multiplex PCR. TCRdb reanalysed the multiplex PCR reads using MiXCR and keeps one entry per CDR3 protein. The sample lists roughly 410,000 distinct CDR3 sequences, roughly 15% seen once, with around 7% in the top ten. The sample taken for sequencing was peripheral blood. The receptors were sampled from a woman aged 18-30 years with stable Graves' hyperthyroidism.

In this sample, this clonotype turned up many times. As DNA, the CDR3 is TGTGCCACCAGCAGATCGTTGAAGGAGGGCAGGGTGAACACTGAAGCTTTCTTT. Encoded protein: CATSRSLKEGRVNTEAFF. The genes are TRBV15 and TRBJ1-1; tentative D call: TRBD1 (5 bases). The V end was cut by 2 bases, the J end by 0 bases, with 19 bases between. In germline, CDR1 is LNHNV, CDR2 YYDKDF (reference sequence). The CDR3 length is 18 residues. The full variable domain, rest sourced from reference TRBV15 and TRBJ1-1, is DAMVIQNPRYQVTQFGKPVTLSCSQTLNHNVMYWYQQKSSQAPKLLFHYYDKDFNNEADTPDNFQSRRPNTSFCFLDIRSPGLGDTAMYLCATSRSLKEGRVNTEAFFGQGTRLTVV.

This clonotype was seen only a few times. This sequence joins TRBV19 and TRBJ1-3; D not certain. The CDR3 has 11 amino acids. Germline assignment: CDR1 LNHDA and CDR2 SQIVND (reference sequence). V dropped 7 bases and J dropped 8 bases, with 9 bases sitting between them. CDR3 DNA: TGTGCCAGTACATCGGGTGACACCATATATTTT. Translation gives CASTSGDTIYF.

This clonotype appeared many times. The chain recombines TRBV20-1 with TRBJ2-5, with 8 bases that match TRBD2. Germline values: CDR1 DFQATT, CDR2 SNEGSKA (reference sequence). The CDR3 runs 14 residues. V dropped 0 bases and J dropped 5; count of bases not matched to a gene: 5. CDR3 bases: TGCAGTGCTAGAGAGGGGACTAGTGGTGAGACCCAGTACTTC. It yields the protein CSAREGTSGETQYF.

This clonotype was detected ten times or more. This chain joins TRBV7-8 and TRBJ1-5; no clear D. This CDR3 has 12 residues. CDR1 SGHVS and CDR2 FQNEAQ come from the germline V gene. With 3 bases removed from V and 5 bases from J, the gap between germline ends came to 5 bases. CDR3 amino acids: CASSFTDQPQHF. For the CDR3, the DNA is TGTGCCAGCAGCTTTACCGATCAGCCCCAGCATTTT.

V gene TRBV6-1 combines with J gene TRBJ1-1; D remains ambiguous. The germline V gene has CDR1 MNHNS and CDR2 SASEGT. The CDR3 is made up of 14 amino acids. The V end lost 6 bases, the J end lost 1 base, and 12 bases lay between the germline ends. The CDR3 bases are TGTGCCAGCAGCCTCTTTGACGGGAACACTGAAGCTTTCTTT. Protein sequence: CASSLFDGNTEAFF.

In its sample, this clonotype was seen a few times. The chain couples TRBV4-1 to TRBJ2-7; D perhaps matches TRBD2 (6 bases). The V and J ends lost 3 bases and 6 bases respectively, with 9 bases between them. The germline V gene encodes CDR1 MGHRA and CDR2 YSYEKL. The CDR3 loop spans 12 amino acids. The chain's CDR3 is CASSHGGGEQYF. Here the CDR3 DNA reads TGCGCCAGCAGCCATGGGGGAGGCGAGCAGTACTTC.

This clonotype was seen at least ten times. This chain uses TRBV6-5 with TRBJ1-1, with 8 nucleotides matching TRBD1. The V segment lost 2 bases and the J segment 5 bases; nucleotides outside the gene matches: 1. The germline gives CDR1 MNHEY, CDR2 SVGAGI. The CDR3 totals 13 residues. This CDR3 reads CASSYGTGTEAFF. CDR3 coding DNA: TGTGCCAGCAGTTACGGGACAGGTACTGAAGCTTTCTTT.

This clonotype was observed at least ten times. This sequence joins TRBV6-2 or TRBV6-3 and TRBJ1-2, with 9 bases fitting TRBD1. V shed 2 bases and J 4 bases; nucleotides not matched to a gene: 2. The CDR3 contains 14 residues. CDR1 and CDR2 (germline): MNHEY, SVGEGT. CDR3: CASSYLTGGYGYTF. As DNA, the CDR3 is TGTGCCAGCAGTTACCTGACAGGGGGCTATGGCTACACCTTC.

This clonotype was counted a single time. The CDR3 DNA is TGTGCCAGCAGTTTCGGGGGTTTGGGCAATCAGCCCCAGCATTTT. Translating gives CASSFGGLGNQPQHF. V usage is TRBV12-3 or TRBV12-4 and J usage is TRBJ1-5; a possible D gene is TRBD1 (5 bases). The CDR3 length is 15 residues. Trimming stripped 3 bases from V and 2 bases from J, with 11 bases between.

This clonotype was seen repeatedly, ten times or more. The chain uses TRBV27 and TRBJ2-7, with 11 bases identical to TRBD2. V shed 4 bases, J shed 3 bases, and the junction held 5 bases outside the gene matches. Germline-derived CDR1 and CDR2 are MNHEY and SMNVEV (reference sequence). The CDR3 extends over 15 amino acids. The CDR3 nucleotides are TGTGCCAGCAGTTGGAGACTAGCGGGACACTACGAGCAGTACTTC. As protein: CASSWRLAGHYEQYF.

This clonotype was picked up many times. The chain carries TRBV5-1 and TRBJ1-2, with 7 bases fitting TRBD1. V was clipped by 3 bases and J by 6 bases; unmatched bases: 8. The CDR3 has 14 residues. Germline V gives CDR1 SGHRS, CDR2 YFSETQ. The chain's CDR3 is CASSWTGTRDGYTF. In DNA, the CDR3 is TGCGCCAGCAGCTGGACAGGAACTCGGGATGGCTACACCTTC.

Many counts were recorded for this clonotype. One junction end disagrees with the germline gene, perhaps due to a read error. The gene calls are TRBV5-1 and TRBJ2-7; D is possibly TRBD1 or TRBD2 (5 bases each). The germline V gene encodes CDR1 SGHRS and CDR2 YFSETQ. This CDR3 has 15 residues. CDR3 loop: CASSLAGTGTYEQYF. The CDR3 coding sequence is TGTGCCAGCAGCTTAGCCGGGACGGGTACCTACGAGCAGTACTTC.

This clonotype showed up many times. This rearrangement joins TRBV12-3 or TRBV12-4 to TRBJ2-4, with D uncertain. The CDR3 has 16 residues. V was clipped by 0 bases and J by 0 bases, with 9 bases between them. CDR3 sequence: CASSLAYTLAKNIQYF. CDR3 coding DNA: TGTGCCAGCAGTTTAGCGTACACCTTAGCCAAAAACATTCAGTACTTC.

This clonotype was detected many times. The rearrangement links TRBV15 to TRBJ1-5; D might be TRBD1 (5 bases). In germline, CDR1 is LNHNV, CDR2 YYDKDF (reference sequence). Deletions cut 2 bases from V and 1 base from J, with 6 bases between. There are 14 residues in the CDR3. Here the CDR3 DNA reads TGTGCCACCAGCAGACAGGGAAGCAATCAGCCCCAGCATTTT. Its protein is CATSRQGSNQPQHF.

Only a few counts were recorded for this clonotype. The V gene is TRBV19, the J gene TRBJ2-4, with D maybe TRBD2 (6 bases). CDR1 and CDR2 (germline): LNHDA, SQIVND (reference sequence). Trimming cost V 6 bases and J 8 bases, with 11 bases left between them. The CDR3 consists of 12 residues. The CDR3 DNA reads as TGTGCCAGTAGCTTGTGGGGGGACATTCAGTACTTC. This codes for CASSLWGDIQYF.

The sample holds many counts of this clonotype. The chain links TRBV12-3 or TRBV12-4 to TRBJ1-3; no definite D call. Between the trimmed V and J ends, which lost 2 bases and 4 bases, there was a span of 9 bases. This CDR3 is built from 14 residues. CDR3 DNA sequence: TGTGCCAGCAGTTTACACGGGAGCGGAAACACCATATATTTT. As protein: CASSLHGSGNTIYF.

V and J are TRBV4-1 and TRBJ2-1; 12 nucleotides align to TRBD2. Germline loops: CDR1 MGHRA, CDR2 YSYEKL. J was trimmed by 3 bases and V by 0 bases; bases with no gene match: 3. The CDR3 is 17 amino acids. The CDR3 DNA reads TGCGCCAGCAGCCAAGAATCTAGCGGGGGGGTCTACAATGAGCAGTTCTTC. The encoded protein is CASSQESSGGVYNEQFF.

This clonotype appeared many times. J is TRBJ1-1 and V is TRBV6-5; 11 nucleotides match TRBD1. This CDR3 region has 13 residues. Germline CDR1 reads MNHEY; CDR2 reads SVGAGI. The V and J ends lost 0 bases and 10 bases, in that order; junction bases with no gene match: 1. The CDR3 loop reads CASSYSGTGGAFF. CDR3 nucleotide sequence: TGTGCCAGCAGTTACTCGGGGACAGGGGGAGCTTTCTTT.

This clonotype was seen many times. The genes are TRBV2 and TRBJ1-5; D not resolved. Germline V gene lookup returns CDR1 SNHLY and CDR2 FYNNEI. The CDR3 sequence is 15 residues long. Deletions cut 2 bases from V and 4 bases from J, with 12 bases between. The CDR3 DNA follows: TGTGCCAGCAGTGAATGGGATGGTAATAATCAGCCCCAGCATTTT. Residues: CASSEWDGNNQPQHF. The full variable domain, with the rest looked up from reference TRBV2 and TRBJ1-5, is EPEVTQTPSHQVTQMGQEVILRCVPISNHLYFYWYRQILGQKVEFLVSFYNNEISEKSEIFDDQFSVERPDGSNFTLKIRSTKLEDSAMYFCASSEWDGNNQPQHFGDGTRLSIL.

In its sample, this clonotype was seen many times. V gene TRBV6-5 combines with J gene TRBJ1-1; 7 positions agree with TRBD1. J lost 1 base, V lost 2 bases, and 4 bases had no gene match. Per the germline V gene, CDR1 is MNHEY and CDR2 is SVGAGI. The CDR3 runs to 15 residues. The CDR3 nucleotides read TGTGCCAGCAGTTACACGGGACAGAGGAACACTGAAGCTTTCTTT. Its protein product is CASSYTGQRNTEAFF.